The rows below give T cell receptor beta chains drawn from one sample of a study of shared clonotypes between healthy human individuals. Clones were read by immunoSEQ multiplex PCR, and TCRdb kept only the in-frame ones, dropping some. The sample holds some 2.1 million clones, roughly 94% seen once. The sample taken for sequencing was naive CD8+ T cells sorted from blood. The receptors originated from a man between 18 and 29 years old in good health. Each CDR3 is given with its conserved first and last residue. The D gene is left open where the match is weak. Not every row has a clone size; where given, it reads once, few, many or a size class.

CDR3nt: TGTGCCAGCAGCTCGGTGACAGGGTCCGGGGAGCTGTTTTTT; CDR3aa: CASSSVTGSGELFF; d_gene: TRBD1; j_gene: TRBJ2-2; v_gene: TRBV5-4; abundance: .
CDR3nt: TGTGCCAGCAGTTTATTCGCGACAGCCAGCCTTGGCAATCAGCCCCAGCATTTT; CDR3aa: CASSLFATASLGNQPQHF; d_gene: .; j_gene: TRBJ1-5; v_gene: TRBV27; abundance: .
CDR3nt: TGTGCCAGCAGCTCAGGGGGCAATTCTTTCTATGGCTACACCTTC; CDR3aa: CASSSGGNSFYGYTF; d_gene: .; j_gene: TRBJ1-2; v_gene: TRBV21-1; abundance: .
CDR3nt: TGTGCCTGGAGCGGGGGGGCGGGACTCCAAGAGACCCAGTACTTC; CDR3aa: CAWSGGAGLQETQYF; d_gene: TRBD2; j_gene: TRBJ2-5; v_gene: TRBV30; abundance: .
CDR3nt: TGTGCCAGCAGCTTAGGCCCCCTTTACGAGCAGTACTTC; CDR3aa: CASSLGPLYEQYF; d_gene: .; j_gene: TRBJ2-7; v_gene: TRBV11-2; abundance: .
CDR3nt: TGTGCCAGCAGTTTCTCTGGGAGGGTAACCGGGGAGCTGTTTTTT; CDR3aa: CASSFSGRVTGELFF; d_gene: TRBD2; j_gene: TRBJ2-2; v_gene: TRBV27; abundance: .
CDR3nt: TGTGCCAGCAGTCCTATCCGGGACAGGGACTCCTACGAGCAGTACTTC; CDR3aa: CASSPIRDRDSYEQYF; d_gene: TRBD1; j_gene: TRBJ2-7; v_gene: TRBV27; abundance: .
CDR3nt: TGTGCCAGCAGGGGAATCGGGACGGCTAGCACAGATACGCAGTATTTT; CDR3aa: CASRGIGTASTDTQYF; d_gene: .; j_gene: TRBJ2-3; v_gene: TRBV7-9; abundance: .
CDR3nt: TGTGCCAGCAGCTTTATGGGGTTTGATAAGAACACTGAAGCTTTCTTT; CDR3aa: CASSFMGFDKNTEAFF; d_gene: .; j_gene: TRBJ1-1; v_gene: TRBV7-8; abundance: .
CDR3nt: TGTGCCAGCAGCCAGGGACAGCCTTCCTACGAGCAGTACTTC; CDR3aa: CASSQGQPSYEQYF; d_gene: TRBD1; j_gene: TRBJ2-7; v_gene: TRBV4-2; abundance: .
CDR3nt: TGTGCCAGCAGCGCGGGACAAGCTGCCTACGAGCAGTACTTC; CDR3aa: CASSAGQAAYEQYF; d_gene: .; j_gene: TRBJ2-7; v_gene: TRBV9; abundance: .
CDR3nt: TGTGCCAGCAGCCTGACTAGCGGGGCTCTGCAAGAGACCCAGTACTTC; CDR3aa: CASSLTSGALQETQYF; d_gene: TRBD2; j_gene: TRBJ2-5; v_gene: TRBV27; abundance: .
CDR3nt: TGTGCCAGCAGCGCACCGCCGGACAGGGGGTCGATCAATGAGCAGTTCTTC; CDR3aa: CASSAPPDRGSINEQFF; d_gene: TRBD1; j_gene: TRBJ2-1; v_gene: TRBV7-9; abundance: .
CDR3nt: TGTGCCAGCAGCACGGGACTAACAAACACCGGGGAGCTGTTTTTT; CDR3aa: CASSTGLTNTGELFF; d_gene: TRBD2; j_gene: TRBJ2-2; v_gene: TRBV9; abundance: once
CDR3nt: TGTGCCACCCTATACCGGGACAGGGTTTTTGAGCAGTTCTTC; CDR3aa: CATLYRDRVFEQFF; d_gene: TRBD1; j_gene: TRBJ2-1; v_gene: TRBV28; abundance: .
CDR3nt: TGTGCCAGCAGATCGACAGGGGCGGGCACCGGGGAGCTGTTTTTT; CDR3aa: CASRSTGAGTGELFF; d_gene: TRBD1; j_gene: TRBJ2-2; v_gene: TRBV6-6; abundance: few
CDR3nt: TGCGCCAGCAGCTTAGACCTAACCTACGAGCAGTACTTC; CDR3aa: CASSLDLTYEQYF; d_gene: .; j_gene: TRBJ2-7; v_gene: TRBV5-1; abundance: .
CDR3nt: TGTGCCAGCAGCTTCGGGGCCGGGGGAGAGACCCAGTACTTC; CDR3aa: CASSFGAGGETQYF; d_gene: .; j_gene: TRBJ2-5; v_gene: TRBV7-8; abundance: .
CDR3nt: TGTGCCAGCAGCTTAATGGACAGGGGAGGCTGGGACTATGGCTACACCTTC; CDR3aa: CASSLMDRGGWDYGYTF; d_gene: TRBD1; j_gene: TRBJ1-2; v_gene: TRBV7-8; abundance: .
CDR3nt: TGTGCCAGCAGCTTAAGGACTAGCGGGAGGGTGACAGATACGCAGTATTTT; CDR3aa: CASSLRTSGRVTDTQYF; d_gene: TRBD2; j_gene: TRBJ2-3; v_gene: TRBV7-2; abundance: .
CDR3nt: TGCAGCGTTGAATCAGGGGCCAAAAACATTCAGTACTTC; CDR3aa: CSVESGAKNIQYF; d_gene: .; j_gene: TRBJ2-4; v_gene: TRBV29-1; abundance: .
CDR3nt: TGTGCCAGCAGTAACCACAGGGGGCACGAGCAGTACTTC; CDR3aa: CASSNHRGHEQYF; d_gene: TRBD1; j_gene: TRBJ2-7; v_gene: TRBV2; abundance: once
CDR3nt: TGTGCCAGCAGCTTAGCGGTCGGTACTCACATTGAGCAGTTCTTC; CDR3aa: CASSLAVGTHIEQFF; d_gene: .; j_gene: TRBJ2-1; v_gene: TRBV7-9; abundance: .
CDR3nt: TGTGCCAGCACCATCAACAGGGACTTGACTGAAGCTTTCTTT; CDR3aa: CASTINRDLTEAFF; d_gene: .; j_gene: TRBJ1-1; v_gene: TRBV6-5; abundance: once
CDR3nt: TGTGCCAGCACCAGGACGGTGGGCGGGGGTTCACCCCTCCACTTT; CDR3aa: CASTRTVGGGSPLHF; d_gene: .; j_gene: TRBJ1-6; v_gene: TRBV6-5; abundance: .
CDR3nt: TGTGCCAGCAGCTTAGATTCCTTAAATGAGCAGTTCTTC; CDR3aa: CASSLDSLNEQFF; d_gene: .; j_gene: TRBJ2-1; v_gene: TRBV5-4; abundance: .
CDR3nt: TGTGCCAGCAGCTCCGCTGGGGGTGTCTTAGATTGGCACTTC; CDR3aa: CASSSAGGVLDWHF; d_gene: .; j_gene: TRBJ2-7; v_gene: TRBV7-9; abundance: .
CDR3nt: TGTGCCAGCAGCGGGCCTTACAATGAGCAGTTCTTC; CDR3aa: CASSGPYNEQFF; d_gene: .; j_gene: TRBJ2-1; v_gene: TRBV2; abundance: .
CDR3nt: TGTGCCAGCAGTTTTGGGGGGCCCTCCTACAATGAGCAGTTCTTC; CDR3aa: CASSFGGPSYNEQFF; d_gene: .; j_gene: TRBJ2-1; v_gene: TRBV27; abundance: .
CDR3nt: TGTGCCAGCAGCTACGGGGAGCCGGGCGAGCAGTACTTC; CDR3aa: CASSYGEPGEQYF; d_gene: .; j_gene: TRBJ2-7; v_gene: TRBV27; abundance: .
CDR3nt: TGTGCCAGCAGCGTAGGCGAGGGGTATGGCTACACCTTC; CDR3aa: CASSVGEGYGYTF; d_gene: .; j_gene: TRBJ1-2; v_gene: TRBV9; abundance: .
CDR3nt: TGTGCCAGCAGCTTAAATGCAGTTATTGTGTTTGAGACCCAGTACTTC; CDR3aa: CASSLNAVIVFETQYF; d_gene: .; j_gene: TRBJ2-5; v_gene: TRBV11-2; abundance: .
CDR3nt: TGTGCCAGCAGCTTAAGCGAGCAGTACTTC; CDR3aa: CASSLSEQYF; d_gene: .; j_gene: TRBJ2-7; v_gene: TRBV11-2; abundance: .
CDR3nt: TGTGCCACCAGCAGAGGACAGGGACCCTACGAGCAGTACTTC; CDR3aa: CATSRGQGPYEQYF; d_gene: TRBD1; j_gene: TRBJ2-7; v_gene: TRBV15; abundance: .
CDR3nt: TGTGCCAGCAGAACACCAGGGGTTTACAATGAGCAGTTCTTC; CDR3aa: CASRTPGVYNEQFF; d_gene: .; j_gene: TRBJ2-1; v_gene: TRBV6-1; abundance: .
CDR3nt: TGTGCCAGCAGCTTAGACCTAGATGGAGATACGCAGTATTTT; CDR3aa: CASSLDLDGDTQYF; d_gene: .; j_gene: TRBJ2-3; v_gene: TRBV13; abundance: .
CDR3nt: TGTGCCAGCAGTTATGGGGCGGGCACCGGGGAGCTGTTTTTT; CDR3aa: CASSYGAGTGELFF; d_gene: .; j_gene: TRBJ2-2; v_gene: TRBV6-5; abundance: .
CDR3nt: TGTGCCAGCAGCTTGTTCTTTTTCAGCGGAGCTGGCACAGATACGCAGTATTTT; CDR3aa: CASSLFFFSGAGTDTQYF; d_gene: .; j_gene: TRBJ2-3; v_gene: TRBV5-6; abundance: .
CDR3nt: TGTGCCAGCAGCTCGGGACTAGCGGGGGAGCTGTCCGGGGAGCTGTTTTTT; CDR3aa: CASSSGLAGELSGELFF; d_gene: TRBD2; j_gene: TRBJ2-2; v_gene: TRBV11-2; abundance: .
CDR3nt: TGCGCCAGCAGCCAAACGGCGGGGATACACGAGCAGTACTTC; CDR3aa: CASSQTAGIHEQYF; d_gene: .; j_gene: TRBJ2-7; v_gene: TRBV4-1; abundance: .
CDR3nt: TGTGCCAGCAGTGAAGAATGGTTGTATGAGCAGTTCTTC; CDR3aa: CASSEEWLYEQFF; d_gene: .; j_gene: TRBJ2-1; v_gene: TRBV6-4; abundance: .
CDR3nt: TGCGCCAGCCGAGATATGAAAGGGGGATCCTACGAGCAGTACTTC; CDR3aa: CASRDMKGGSYEQYF; d_gene: .; j_gene: TRBJ2-7; v_gene: TRBV5-1; abundance: .